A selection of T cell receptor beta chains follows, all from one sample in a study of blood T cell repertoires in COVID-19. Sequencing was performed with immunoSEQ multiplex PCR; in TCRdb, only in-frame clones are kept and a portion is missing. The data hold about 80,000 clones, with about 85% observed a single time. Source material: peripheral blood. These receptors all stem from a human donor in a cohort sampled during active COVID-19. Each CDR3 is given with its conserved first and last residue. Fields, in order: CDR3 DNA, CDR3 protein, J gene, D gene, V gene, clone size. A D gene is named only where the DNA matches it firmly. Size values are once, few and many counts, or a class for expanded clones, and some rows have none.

CDR3 DNA: TGTGCCAGCAGAAAGGGACAGACTAATGAAAAACTGTTTTTT; CDR3 protein: CASRKGQTNEKLFF; J gene: TRBJ1-4; D gene: TRBD1; V gene: TRBV13; clone size: .
CDR3 DNA: TGCGCCAGCAGCATCCTAAATGGAGGGCACAATGAGCAGTTCTTC; CDR3 protein: CASSILNGGHNEQFF; J gene: TRBJ2-1; D gene: .; V gene: TRBV5-1; clone size: .
CDR3 DNA: TGTGCCAGCGGACCCGCGGGACAGCTCGAAAAACTGTTTTTT; CDR3 protein: CASGPAGQLEKLFF; J gene: TRBJ1-4; D gene: TRBD1; V gene: TRBV7-3; clone size: .
CDR3 DNA: TGTGCCAGCAGTGCGCGGACAGGGGAGACTTTTGCAGCCAAAAACATTCAGTACTTC; CDR3 protein: CASSARTGETFAAKNIQYF; J gene: TRBJ2-4; D gene: TRBD1; V gene: TRBV2; clone size: .
CDR3 DNA: TGCGCCAGCAGCCCCGGGACAGGGGCCAAAGAGACCCAGTACTTC; CDR3 protein: CASSPGTGAKETQYF; J gene: TRBJ2-5; D gene: TRBD1; V gene: TRBV5-1; clone size: .
CDR3 DNA: TGTGCCAGCAGTCTTGACTACTCAGAGCAGTTCTTC; CDR3 protein: CASSLDYSEQFF; J gene: TRBJ2-1; D gene: .; V gene: TRBV3-1/TRBV3-2; clone size: .
CDR3 DNA: TGTGCCAGCAGCTTAGATTCCAGGGGCCCCTACGAGCAGTACTTC; CDR3 protein: CASSLDSRGPYEQYF; J gene: TRBJ2-7; D gene: .; V gene: TRBV7-8; clone size: once
CDR3 DNA: TGTGCCACCAGCATCTCACAGGGTAACTATGGCTACACCTTC; CDR3 protein: CATSISQGNYGYTF; J gene: TRBJ1-2; D gene: .; V gene: TRBV15; clone size: once
CDR3 DNA: TGTGCCAGCAGTGAATGGCAGGGGGGCAATCAGCCCCAGCATTTT; CDR3 protein: CASSEWQGGNQPQHF; J gene: TRBJ1-5; D gene: TRBD1; V gene: TRBV2; clone size: once
CDR3 DNA: TGTGCCAGCAGTTTAAAGGAGGGCGGGGAGCTGTTTTTT; CDR3 protein: CASSLKEGGELFF; J gene: TRBJ2-2; D gene: .; V gene: TRBV12-3/TRBV12-4; clone size: .
CDR3 DNA: TGTGCCAGCAGTAACAGCCAGCCCCAGCATTTT; CDR3 protein: CASSNSQPQHF; J gene: TRBJ1-5; D gene: .; V gene: TRBV6-2/TRBV6-3; clone size: .
CDR3 DNA: TGTGCCACCAAGGGGGGGCAAGGAACTGAAGCTTTCTTT; CDR3 protein: CATKGGQGTEAFF; J gene: TRBJ1-1; D gene: .; V gene: TRBV24-1; clone size: few
CDR3 DNA: TGTGCCAGTAGCAAGCGACCGGGGACCCAGTACTTC; CDR3 protein: CASSKRPGTQYF; J gene: TRBJ2-5; D gene: .; V gene: TRBV19; clone size: once
CDR3 DNA: TGTGCCAGCGGCCCAGGGCTCATGAACACTGAAGCTTTCTTT; CDR3 protein: CASGPGLMNTEAFF; J gene: TRBJ1-1; D gene: .; V gene: TRBV6-5; clone size: .
CDR3 DNA: TGTGCCAGCAGTTACAAGCCCCCCCTACAGGGGGGGGGTGGCGAGCAGTACTTC; CDR3 protein: CASSYKPPLQGGGGEQYF; J gene: TRBJ2-7; D gene: .; V gene: TRBV6-7; clone size: .
CDR3 DNA: TGTGCCAGCAGCTCCGGACAGGGTCGGAACACCATATATTTT; CDR3 protein: CASSSGQGRNTIYF; J gene: TRBJ1-3; D gene: TRBD1; V gene: TRBV7-2; clone size: .
CDR3 DNA: TGTGCCAGCAGCTTAAGGTTGGCCTGGGACAGAAATAATTCACCCCTCCACTTT; CDR3 protein: CASSLRLAWDRNNSPLHF; J gene: TRBJ1-6; D gene: TRBD1; V gene: TRBV7-8; clone size: .
CDR3 DNA: TGTGCCAGCAGTGATACAGGGAACTATGGCTACACCTTC; CDR3 protein: CASSDTGNYGYTF; J gene: TRBJ1-2; D gene: .; V gene: TRBV6-1; clone size: .
CDR3 DNA: TGTGCCAGCAGTTTGGAGCCGACCAATGAGCAGTTCTTC; CDR3 protein: CASSLEPTNEQFF; J gene: TRBJ2-1; D gene: .; V gene: TRBV28; clone size: .
CDR3 DNA: TGTGCCAGCCAGACTGACCTATTGCGCACCGGGGAGCTGTTTTTT; CDR3 protein: CASQTDLLRTGELFF; J gene: TRBJ2-2; D gene: .; V gene: TRBV6-5; clone size: once
CDR3 DNA: TGTGCCACCAGCAGTGGGACTAGCGGGTTCGAGCAGTACTTC; CDR3 protein: CATSSGTSGFEQYF; J gene: TRBJ2-7; D gene: TRBD2; V gene: TRBV15; clone size: .
CDR3 DNA: TGTGCCAGTAGTATGCTGGCCGTTACTAACTATGGCTACACCTTC; CDR3 protein: CASSMLAVTNYGYTF; J gene: TRBJ1-2; D gene: .; V gene: TRBV19; clone size: .
CDR3 DNA: TGTGCCAGCAGCGCCTCTCAGGGTTACACTGAAGCTTTCTTT; CDR3 protein: CASSASQGYTEAFF; J gene: TRBJ1-1; D gene: .; V gene: TRBV11-2; clone size: few
CDR3 DNA: TGTGCCAGCACCCCGTTGGTTCAGGGCAATCAGCCCCAGCATTTT; CDR3 protein: CASTPLVQGNQPQHF; J gene: TRBJ1-5; D gene: .; V gene: TRBV28; clone size: .